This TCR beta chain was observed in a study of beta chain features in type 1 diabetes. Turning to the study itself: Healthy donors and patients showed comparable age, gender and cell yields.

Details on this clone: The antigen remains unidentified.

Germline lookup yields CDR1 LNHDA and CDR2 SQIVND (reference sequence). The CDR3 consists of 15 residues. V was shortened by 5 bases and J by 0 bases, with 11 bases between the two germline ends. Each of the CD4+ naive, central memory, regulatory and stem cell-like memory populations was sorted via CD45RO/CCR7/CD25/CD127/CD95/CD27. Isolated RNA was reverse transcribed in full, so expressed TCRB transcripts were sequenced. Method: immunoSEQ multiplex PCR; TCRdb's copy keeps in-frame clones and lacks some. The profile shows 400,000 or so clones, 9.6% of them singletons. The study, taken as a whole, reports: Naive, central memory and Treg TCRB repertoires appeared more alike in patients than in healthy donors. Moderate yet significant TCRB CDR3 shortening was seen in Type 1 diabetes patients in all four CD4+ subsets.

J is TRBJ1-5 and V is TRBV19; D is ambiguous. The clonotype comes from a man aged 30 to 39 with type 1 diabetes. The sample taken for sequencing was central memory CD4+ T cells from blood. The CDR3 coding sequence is TGTGCCAGTAGTCTCGCAGTTTATAGCAATCAGCCCCAGCATTTT. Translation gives CASSLAVYSNQPQHF.